This TCR beta chain was sequenced during a study of technical replicates of blood from several donors. Assay: immunoSEQ multiplex PCR; the TCRdb copy retains only in-frame clones and omits some. The sample lists roughly 87,000 clones, approximately 94% seen once, with 0.24% in the top ten. The CDR3 runs 18 residues. The V and J ends lost 6 bases and 0 bases respectively, with 21 bases between them. Per the germline V gene, CDR1 is MNHEY and CDR2 is SMNVEV (reference sequence). The rearrangement joins TRBV27 to TRBJ2-1; possible D gene TRBD2, 5 bases. The clonotype was recovered from a human donor in good health. The specimen was T cells isolated from PBMCs. In DNA, the CDR3 is TGTGCCAGCAGCCCCCACCTGGTCCGGGGAAGCTCCTACAATGAGCAGTTCTTC. Its protein is CASSPHLVRGSSYNEQFF.